A selection of T cell receptor beta chains follows, all from one sample in a study of OX40 agonist ivuxolimab in advanced cancers. Only in-frame clones appear in the TCRdb table, and some are missing; sequencing was by immunoSEQ multiplex PCR. This table holds 60,000 or so clones, about 85% found once. The sequences come from CD4+ or CD8+ T cells sorted from blood, collected in a trial of the OX40 agonist ivuxolimab. These receptor sequences come from an adult with an advanced solid tumor such as melanoma, head and neck, liver or kidney cancer. CDR3s include the opening cysteine and the closing phenylalanine or tryptophan. D genes are given only for firm matches. Rows may omit the clone size; those that give it use once, few, many or a size class.

J,V,size,D,DNA,CDR3
TRBJ2-4,TRBV4-1,NA,NA,TGCGCCAGCAGCCAAGAGGAGGGGGCCAAAAACATTCAGTACTTC,CASSQEEGAKNIQYF
TRBJ2-5,TRBV7-7,NA,NA,TGTGCTAGCAGCTTAGTCCTAGCAGAGACCCAGTACTTC,CASSLVLAETQYF
TRBJ1-6,TRBV9,NA,NA,TGTGCCAGCAGCGAGGGACACTCAAATTCACCCCTCCACTTT,CASSEGHSNSPLHF
TRBJ1-6,TRBV4-1,NA,NA,TGCGCCAGCAGCCAACCGGACGAGGCAAAGAATTCACCCCTCCACTTT,CASSQPDEAKNSPLHF
TRBJ2-5,TRBV7-2,NA,TRBD1,TGTGCCAGCAGCACCAGGGGGGAGACCCAGTACTTC,CASSTRGETQYF
TRBJ1-5,TRBV19,NA,NA,TGTGCCAGTAGTTGGGGCCTAAATCAGCCCCAGCATTTT,CASSWGLNQPQHF
TRBJ1-4,TRBV28,NA,NA,TGTGCCAGCAGTTTTGGACAAGGACTGTTTTTT,CASSFGQGLFF
TRBJ1-5,TRBV7-2,NA,NA,TGTGCCAGCAGCCCGGACAAGGGCAATCAGCCCCAGCATTTT,CASSPDKGNQPQHF
TRBJ2-2,TRBV27,NA,NA,TGTGCCAGCAGTTTAGGGGGTTCCACCGGGGAGCTGTTTTTT,CASSLGGSTGELFF
TRBJ1-2,TRBV7-9,NA,TRBD1,TGTGCCAGCACCTATGACAGGGATGTGAATGGCTACACCTTC,CASTYDRDVNGYTF
TRBJ1-2,TRBV19,NA,NA,TGTGCCAGTAGTGAGGGTGGTGCTAACTATGGCTACACCTTC,CASSEGGANYGYTF
TRBJ2-3,TRBV5-1,NA,NA,TGCGCCAGCAGCACCCAGGCAACTAGCACAGATACGCAGTATTTT,CASSTQATSTDTQYF
TRBJ2-3,TRBV7-3,once,NA,TGTGCCAGCAGCCCCCTCGTCAGCGGGACAGATACGCAGTATTTT,CASSPLVSGTDTQYF
TRBJ2-1,TRBV7-9,NA,TRBD2,TGTGCCAGCAGCAGCGAACTAGCGGGAGGGTTCCATGAGCAGTTCTTC,CASSSELAGGFHEQFF
TRBJ1-4,TRBV9,medium-sized,NA,TGTGCCAGCAGCGTAGAGGTCGATGAAAAACTGTTTTTT,CASSVEVDEKLFF
TRBJ2-1,TRBV7-8,NA,NA,TGTGCCAGCAGCTTACGATACAATGAGCAGTTCTTC,CASSLRYNEQFF
TRBJ1-2,TRBV28,NA,NA,TGTGCCAGCAGTTCCTTCGGTCCTGGCTACACCTTC,CASSSFGPGYTF
TRBJ2-2,TRBV6-5,once,NA,TGTGCCAGCAGACGGGACATTAGCGGGGAGCTGTTTTTT,CASRRDISGELFF
TRBJ2-1,TRBV14,NA,NA,TGTGCCAGCAGCCAAGGGACGGGGAGATGGTTCTTC,CASSQGTGRWFF
TRBJ2-1,TRBV5-1,NA,TRBD2,TGCGCCAGCAGCTTGACCGGGACTAGTGTTAATGAGCAGTTCTTC,CASSLTGTSVNEQFF
TRBJ1-1,TRBV5-6,NA,NA,TGTGCCAGCAGCTTAGGGGCCTGGATGAACACTGAAGCTTTCTTT,CASSLGAWMNTEAFF
TRBJ1-3,TRBV9,NA,NA,TGTGCCAGCAGCGTCACCACGGTCGCTTCTGGAAACACCATATATTTT,CASSVTTVASGNTIYF
TRBJ2-1,TRBV13,few,NA,TGTGCCAGCAGCTTAGCCTTATCACACAATGAGCAGTTCTTC,CASSLALSHNEQFF
TRBJ2-2,TRBV29-1,once,NA,TGCAGCGTTGATCGGGGCCCCGGGGAGCTGTTTTTT,CSVDRGPGELFF
TRBJ2-7,TRBV9,NA,NA,TGTGCCAGCAGCGTAGGGGCTAGCTCCTACGAGCAGTACTTC,CASSVGASSYEQYF
TRBJ2-7,TRBV18,NA,NA,TGTGCCAGCTCACCGAGTCAGGGGCCGTACGAGCAGTACTTC,CASSPSQGPYEQYF
TRBJ2-1,TRBV2,NA,TRBD2,TGTGCCAGCAGTCCGATAGCGGGATCGAATGAGCAGTTCTTC,CASSPIAGSNEQFF
TRBJ2-1,TRBV2,once,NA,TGTGCCAGCAGGGAAACTTCCTCCAATGAGCAGTTCTTC,CASRETSSNEQFF
TRBJ2-5,TRBV28,NA,NA,TGTGCCACCATTGCGGCGGGGGAGACCCAGTACTTC,CATIAAGETQYF
TRBJ2-1,TRBV11-3,NA,NA,TGTGCCAGCAGCTTCCCTCCTCAGGGAGATGAGCAGTTCTTC,CASSFPPQGDEQFF
TRBJ2-1,TRBV7-9,NA,TRBD2,TGTGCCAGCAGCTTAGGGCGGGAGTTCTACAATGAGCAGTTCTTC,CASSLGREFYNEQFF
TRBJ1-6,TRBV27,few,NA,TGTGCCAGCAGTTTAAAGAATTCAGGACTATATAATTCACCCCTCCACTTT,CASSLKNSGLYNSPLHF
TRBJ2-5,TRBV5-1,NA,NA,TGCGCCAGCAGCTTCCGCGGGTCGCAAGAGACCCAGTACTTC,CASSFRGSQETQYF
TRBJ1-1,TRBV19,NA,NA,TGTGCCAGTAGTATCCCTTGGGGGAGGGGATTGAACACTGAAGCTTTCTTT,CASSIPWGRGLNTEAFF
TRBJ1-4,TRBV27,NA,NA,TGTGCCAGCGGGGGAGGGGTGTATGAAAAACTGTTTTTT,CASGGGVYEKLFF
TRBJ2-1,TRBV14,NA,NA,TGTGCCAGCAGTGACTCCTACAATGAGCAGTTCTTC,CASSDSYNEQFF
TRBJ1-2,TRBV5-5,NA,NA,TGTGCCAGCAGCTACACGGATTCGGGCTACACCTTC,CASSYTDSGYTF
TRBJ2-3,TRBV4-1,NA,NA,TGCGCCAGCAGCCCGGAGCGGACAGATACGCAGTATTTT,CASSPERTDTQYF
TRBJ1-2,TRBV11-3,NA,NA,TGTGCCAGCAGCTCGGGGGGGACCTATGGCTACACCTTC,CASSSGGTYGYTF
TRBJ2-3,TRBV4-1,NA,NA,TGCGCCAGCAGGGCATTAAAGGTTTCAGATACGCAGTATTTT,CASRALKVSDTQYF
TRBJ2-7,TRBV27,NA,TRBD2,TGTGCCAGCAGTTTATCAGGGACTAGCTTCTACGAGCAGTACTTC,CASSLSGTSFYEQYF
TRBJ2-7,TRBV9,NA,TRBD2,TGTGCCAGCAGCGCTACTGGGACTAGCGAGGAGCAGTACTTC,CASSATGTSEEQYF
TRBJ1-2,TRBV7-3,once,TRBD1,TGTGCCAGCAGCACAGGGGGCGCCTATGGCTACACCTTC,CASSTGGAYGYTF
TRBJ1-5,TRBV6-1,NA,TRBD1,TGTGCCAGCCGCCGGGACAGTAATCAGCCCCAGCATTTT,CASRRDSNQPQHF
TRBJ1-1,TRBV5-4,NA,TRBD1,TGTGCCAGCAGCCCGGGGACAGGGATGAACACTGAAGCTTTCTTT,CASSPGTGMNTEAFF
TRBJ2-2,TRBV11-3,few,NA,TGTGCCAGCAGCTTAGTGCCCGGGGAGCTGTTTTTT,CASSLVPGELFF
TRBJ1-2,TRBV7-3,NA,TRBD1,TGTGCCAGCAGCACTGGACAGGGGGATGGCTACACCTTC,CASSTGQGDGYTF
TRBJ1-1,TRBV27,once,NA,TGTGCCAGCAGTTTATCGTCGTTGTACACTGAAGCTTTCTTT,CASSLSSLYTEAFF